The clone carrying this T cell receptor beta chain was seen a few times. Unique molecular identifiers were built into the TCRbeta library. TCRdb reprocessed the PCR reads with MiXCR, giving one entry per CDR3 protein. Altogether some 500,000 distinct CDR3 sequences are present, approximately 20% being singletons, with the ten largest covering approximately 3%. These data belong to a study of T-cell reconstitution after alpha-beta-depleted transplantation in children. V was clipped by 2 bases and J by 2 bases; unmatched bases: 6. Germline loops: CDR1 MNHEY, CDR2 SMNVEV (reference sequence). The length of the CDR3 is 16 residues.

This TCR was recovered from a human donor who donated a stem cell graft to a child with acute lymphoblastic leukemia. This rearrangement joins TRBV27 to TRBJ2-1, with 7 positions matching TRBD2. The material sequenced was PBMCs from the stem cell graft donor, taken from the stem cell graft. Here the CDR3 DNA reads TGTGCCAGCAGTTTAATTGGGGCGGGAGCCTACAATGAGCAGTTCTTC. As protein: CASSLIGAGAYNEQFF.